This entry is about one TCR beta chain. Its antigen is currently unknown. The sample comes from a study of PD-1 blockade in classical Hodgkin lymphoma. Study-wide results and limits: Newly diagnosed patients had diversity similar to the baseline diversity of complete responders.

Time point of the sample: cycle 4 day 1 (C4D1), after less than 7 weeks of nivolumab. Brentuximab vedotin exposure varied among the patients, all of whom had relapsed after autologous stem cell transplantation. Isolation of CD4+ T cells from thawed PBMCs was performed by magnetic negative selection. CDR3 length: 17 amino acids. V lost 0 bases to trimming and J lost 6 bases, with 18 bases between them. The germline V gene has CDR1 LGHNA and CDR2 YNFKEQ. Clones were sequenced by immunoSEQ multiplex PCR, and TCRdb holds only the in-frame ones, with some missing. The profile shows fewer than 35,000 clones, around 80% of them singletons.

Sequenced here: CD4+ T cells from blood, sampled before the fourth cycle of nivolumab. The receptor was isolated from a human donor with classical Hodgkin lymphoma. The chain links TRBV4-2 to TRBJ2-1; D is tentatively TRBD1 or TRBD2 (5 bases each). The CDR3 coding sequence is TGTGCCAGCAGCCAAGATCCCCGGGGACCCACCGGCAATGAGCAGTTCTTC. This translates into CASSQDPRGPTGNEQFF.